The following is a T cell receptor (beta chain) sequence with its context. The antigen is undetermined. The sequenced template was cDNA made from the entire isolated RNA. TCRdb keeps only in-frame clones here, not all; method: immunoSEQ multiplex PCR. The data contain around 150,000 clones, approximately 10% of them singletons. The V and J ends lost 2 bases and 0 bases, in that order; junction bases with no gene match: 2. Germline lookup yields CDR1 MDHEN and CDR2 SYDVKM. This CDR3 comprises 15 residues. This sample was taken from a study of beta chain features in type 1 diabetes. Findings and limits, study-wide: Among patients with Type 1 diabetes, TCRB CDR3s were moderately but significantly shorter in every one of the four CD4+ subsets.

Material: central memory CD4+ T cells from blood. This receptor was identified in a man aged 25-40 years with type 1 diabetes. J is TRBJ2-7 and V is TRBV28; 9 bases agree with TRBD2. The chain's CDR3 is CASSLAGGHSYEQYF. The CDR3 DNA follows: TGTGCCAGCAGTTTAGCGGGAGGGCACTCCTACGAGCAGTACTTC.